The clone carrying this T cell receptor beta chain was seen more than once but under ten times. What it binds is unknown. This entry comes from a study of beta chain features in type 1 diabetes. The entirety of the isolated RNA underwent reverse transcription, so expressed TCRB transcripts were sequenced. The repertoire was sequenced with immunoSEQ multiplex PCR; TCRdb's copy has only in-frame clones and lacks some. The table lists 400,000 to 600,000 clones, roughly 31% of them singletons, with about 0.065% in the top ten. General study findings and limits: Across patients, naive, central memory and Treg TCRB repertoires exhibited apparently greater similarity than was observed across healthy donors.

Looked up from germline, CDR1 is SGHAT and CDR2 is FQNNGV. This CDR3 spans 15 amino acids. The germline V and J ends were trimmed by 1 base and 0 bases, with 8 bases remaining between them. Specimen: naive CD4+ T cells from blood. This sequence was found in a man younger than 30 in good health. The V and J genes are TRBV11-2 and TRBJ2-3; tentative D call: TRBD1 (6 bases). Here the CDR3 DNA reads TGTGCCAGCAGCTTAGGACAGGCTAGCACAGATACGCAGTATTTT. Translating it yields CASSLGQASTDTQYF.